The rows below give T cell receptor beta chains drawn from one sample of a study of blood T cell repertoires in COVID-19. Using immunoSEQ multiplex PCR, the repertoire was profiled, and TCRdb retains in-frame clones only, with some absent. The table has around 190,000 clones, 83% seen once. Specimen: peripheral blood. The source of these receptors is a human donor in a cohort sampled during active COVID-19. Both conserved end residues are part of each CDR3. D genes are given only for firm matches. A clone size is listed for some rows: how often the clone was seen (once, few, many), or a class if it is expanded.

j_gene,d_gene,abundance,v_gene,CDR3nt,CDR3aa
TRBJ2-3,-,-,TRBV7-2,TGTGCCAGCAGCTTAGCGTCTCTAGGGGGCACAGATACGCAGTATTTT,CASSLASLGGTDTQYF
TRBJ1-1,-,few,TRBV29-1,TGCAGCGTTGAAGTACAAGGTTCGGGAGCTTTCTTT,CSVEVQGSGAFF
TRBJ2-7,-,-,TRBV5-5,TGTGCCAGCACCCTTCAGGGTAGCTACGAGCAGTACTTC,CASTLQGSYEQYF
TRBJ1-2,-,-,TRBV7-3,TGTGCCAGCAGCTTAACCCGAATGGACAATTTGCGTGGCTACACCTTC,CASSLTRMDNLRGYTF
TRBJ1-5,-,-,TRBV4-3,TGCGCCAGCAGCCAAGATTATTACACGAATCAGCCCCAGCATTTT,CASSQDYYTNQPQHF
TRBJ1-6,-,-,TRBV5-5,TGTGCCAGCAGCTTGGGAGGGGGTCTCTATAATTCACCCCTCCACTTT,CASSLGGGLYNSPLHF
TRBJ1-3,-,-,TRBV19,TGTGCCAGTAGTCTAAGACAGGACTCACTCTCTGGAAACACCATATATTTT,CASSLRQDSLSGNTIYF
TRBJ2-5,-,many,TRBV5-1,TGCGCCAGCAGCTTAAGGAGAGAGACCCAGTACTTC,CASSLRRETQYF
TRBJ1-5,-,-,TRBV28,TGTGCCAGCACCGTCACAGGTGGCAATCAGCCCCAGCATTTT,CASTVTGGNQPQHF
TRBJ2-3,-,-,TRBV5-1,TGCGCCAGCCATAACCCCCGGAGTGACTACACAGATACGCAGTATTTT,CASHNPRSDYTDTQYF
TRBJ2-3,TRBD2,-,TRBV7-2,TGTGCCAGCAGCGTCACTAGCGGGGTAGATACGCAGTATTTT,CASSVTSGVDTQYF
TRBJ2-3,-,-,TRBV2,TGTGCCAGCAGTGTGCGGCAACTTAGCACAGATACGCAGTATTTT,CASSVRQLSTDTQYF
TRBJ2-5,-,-,TRBV7-8,TGTGCCAGCAGCCCCTTCGGAGGTGACCAGTACTTC,CASSPFGGDQYF
TRBJ1-1,-,-,TRBV7-2,TGTGCCAGCAGCTTAACCAGAGGGAACACTGAAGCTTTCTTT,CASSLTRGNTEAFF
TRBJ2-7,TRBD2,once,TRBV6-2/TRBV6-3,TGTGCCAGCAGTTACGAACTAGCGGGGGCTCACGAGCAGTACTTC,CASSYELAGAHEQYF